This entry is about one T cell receptor beta chain. Clones were read by immunoSEQ multiplex PCR, and TCRdb kept only the in-frame ones, dropping some. This table holds 55,000 to 75,000 clones, around 85% found once. In germline, CDR1 is MNHNS, CDR2 SASEGT. Between the trimmed V and J ends, which lost 7 bases and 0 bases, there was a span of 15 bases. The CDR3 has 15 residues. The data were taken from a study of neoadjuvant anti-PD-1 for oral cavity cancer. Study-level information: Non-progressing patients received a fourth nivolumab dose near day 43, then surgery on days 50-56.

The time point was: after neoadjuvant nivolumab, at surgical resection. The patients had HPV-negative, locally advanced oral cavity squamous cell carcinoma. The chain employs TRBV6-1 and TRBJ1-2, with D tentatively TRBD1 (6 bases). This specimen consisted of PBMCs, obtained after nivolumab (anti-PD-1) treatment. The sequence came from a person aged 35-79 years with oral cavity squamous cell carcinoma. The CDR3 region is CASKPTGTANYGYTF. The CDR3 nucleotides are TGTGCCAGCAAACCCACAGGGACCGCTAACTATGGCTACACCTTC.